This T cell receptor beta chain appears in the sequencing data of a study of cytomegalovirus exposure and HLA in healthy donors (dated by TCRdb to 2015 to 2018). Context from the whole study: An earlier analysis of 587 of the donors reported 250 to 300 Gb of sequence data and roughly 120 million unique TCR beta sequences obtained from some 170 million T cells. The study used immunosequencing to profile the T cell repertoires of about 670 subjects and linked those repertoires to cytomegalovirus serostatus. All discovery cohort repertoires had been generated on a single sequencing platform. Among around 400 genotyped donors of the cohort, an average of about 240,000 unique TCR beta nucleotide sequences were sequenced per donor, around 18% of them non-productive. Donor age, sex, ethnicity and CMV serostatus were compiled alongside the repertoire data. An early release covering about 600 HLA-typed donors comprised around 300 gigabases of sequencing data and 85 million or so unique TCR sequences. Roughly five DR-DQ haplotypes were treated as single units for association and clustering because of strong linkage in the cohort. The study aimed to test whether cataloging public T cell receptors could reveal signatures of past pathogen exposure. Rather than drawing on any new phenotypic data, the later analysis identified candidate immune exposures from TCR beta sequences and the way those sequences occurred across donors. Class I and class II HLA loci were covered by the typing at four-digit resolution. In a later genetic analysis, genome-wide SNP genotypes for about three fifths of the roughly 670 donors were used, and that subset was treated as a discovery cohort. An earlier analysis of 450 to 750 of the donors used high-throughput TCR beta sequencing to judge whether each TCR beta V gene segment behaved as functional or pseudogenic. The study combined high-throughput TCR immunosequencing, statistical association of individual TCRs with disease status, and machine learning to predict cytomegalovirus infection status. A separate validation cohort of more than 100 different subjects was used in addition to the roughly 640-subject first cohort. To study patterns of TCR occurrence, a later analysis re-analyzed previously published TCR beta repertoires from several hundred donors and added high-resolution HLA genotyping. Typing coverage varied by locus: roughly 620-640 donors for A, B, C, DRB1 and DQB1; roughly 520 for DQA1; 600 to 610 for DPA1; 450 to 480 for DPB1. Of the 300 to 500 genotyped donors, roughly 80% were placed in the genetic ancestry cluster associated with self-reported Caucasian donors.

The investigation overall reported the following: In a later analysis, TCR association rates were found to vary across HLA loci, with the most associated TCRs seen for DRB1 alleles and the fewest for HLA-C alleles. In both the original and validation cohorts, the classifier was reported to diagnose cytomegalovirus status with high specificity and sensitivity. In a later analysis, most CMV-associated TCR beta chains were found to appear HLA-restricted, with HLA associations seemingly driven largely by CMV exposure. Presence/absence analyses assumed roughly uniform sequencing depth across donors, an assumption that may not hold. Because some donors lacked HLA typing at each locus, the association tests relied only on the typed subset. A later genetic analysis reported fewer N-insertions in productive TCRs among donors in an Asian-associated ancestry cluster than the roughly 650-donor mean. In vitro tests confirmed that a few of the cytomegalovirus-associated TCR beta chains recognize cytomegalovirus antigens. Most TCR sequences were seen in very few donors, while some public TCRs were found in many individuals. A further reported finding was that TCR beta sequences accurately predicted the HLA-A and HLA-B alleles for most subjects in the first cohort. Only TCR beta chains were sequenced in this cohort, and the absence of alpha or paired-chain data limited detectable features. Strong co-occurrence of HLA alleles, especially DR and DQ, made assigning TCR associations to individual alleles difficult. Compared with equally common non-associated chains, HLA-associated TCR beta chains in a later analysis were more clonally expanded and had lower generation probabilities. A cluster of highly shared sequence variants was judged likely to be a technical artifact of the sequencing pipeline. Because counts were too low, 15 to 20 rarely observed V segments, including chromosome 9 orphons, were excluded from the earlier analysis of a few hundred of the donors. The only immune exposure information available for the cohort was CMV serostatus. Because the 87-base-pair reads could not distinguish some IMGT-functional V segments, including TRBV6-2 and TRBV6-3, those segments were excluded. V-gene and J-gene trimming of TCR beta chains was associated with a missense DCLRE1C variant in a later genetic analysis, and the association was replicated in an independent cohort. Correlated functional status among segregating V segments might be attributable to linkage disequilibrium, but an unknown experimental factor could not be ruled out. In an earlier analysis of some 640 of the donors, most TCR beta V segments were observed in productive rearrangements about 87% or about 30% of the time, broadly matching IMGT annotations. A later analysis associated 16,951 TCR beta sequences with specific HLA alleles at a false discovery rate of 0.05. According to the authors, the approach could potentially be generalized to other disease states and immunological phenotypes. The study gave a list of about 160 TCR beta chains associated with cytomegalovirus. According to a later analysis, parvovirus B19, influenza, CMV and Epstein-Barr virus appeared linked to several top co-occurrence clusters.

Sequences SNHLY (CDR1) and FYNNEI (CDR2) are obtained from the germline V gene. The CDR3, cysteine through phenylalanine, is 15 amino acids long. Here the CDR3 DNA is all that survives: 45 bases in frame from base 1. The library was prepared using the immunoSEQ multiplex PCR assay. The multiplex PCR relied on a mix of 60 forward primers for TCR Vbeta segments and 13 reverse primers for TCR Jbeta segments. A multiplex PCR assay on genomic DNA amplified the CDR3 region of rearranged TCR beta genes. The amplified TCR beta libraries were sequenced on the Illumina HiSeq System as 87-base-pair reads. The original pipeline was this. Across the roughly 600 repertoires, a later analysis counted approximately 75 million unique TCR beta chains, 8.5 million to 12 million of which were shared by at least two donors. A nearest-neighbor algorithm error-corrected the raw reads and collapsed the reads into unique sequences, merging closely related sequences to remove PCR and sequencing errors. To assign V, D and J gene segments, CDR3 sequences were aligned to IMGT reference sequences. For a sequence to be retained, at least a six-nucleotide match to both a V gene segment and a J gene segment was required. Rearrangements were classified as productive when the CDR3 lacked stop codons and remained in frame with V and J, and all other rearrangements were classified as non-productive. CDR3 was defined according to IMGT convention as the region running from the second conserved V-encoded cysteine to the conserved J-encoded phenylalanine. The earlier analysis of about 610 of the donors excluded any sequence lacking an unambiguous match to a single V gene segment. An earlier analysis of several hundred of the donors called V segments functional above 56.7% productive rearrangements and segregating when the between-donor standard deviation exceeded 5%. A statistical classification framework was built to diagnose cytomegalovirus status from the catalog of TCR beta chain sequences. In a later analysis, V and J genes were assigned by comparing TCR nucleotide sequences against IMGT/GENE-DB human TR gene sequences. In a later analysis, CDR3 sequences and most-parsimonious VDJ recombination scenarios were assigned using the TCRdist pipeline. In a later analysis, every TCR beta chain was defined by the combination of its CDR3 amino acid sequence and its V-gene family, and reads without a unique V-gene family were dropped. In a later analysis, a few hundred highly shared, low-generation-probability nucleotide sequences were removed to address suspected cross-contamination and a sequencing artifact. In a later analysis, a clonal expansion index was calculated for each public chain from normalized within-repertoire ranks of inferred template counts. In a later analysis, generation probabilities were computed using a VDJ recombination model fitted to out-of-frame rearrangements, and the results were checked against IGoR. A later analysis scored TCR-TCR, TCR-HLA and TCR-CMV co-occurrence with hypergeometric tests, applying a repertoire-size bias correction to TCR pairs. To estimate false discovery rates, a later analysis permuted the HLA or CMV assignments 20 times. In a later analysis, co-occurring TCRs were grouped using DBSCAN, and TCRdist sequence similarity was added for clustering within HLA-allele-positive subsets. Co-occurrence clustering excluded repertoires with fewer than 30,000 or more than 120,000 public chains, plus five with anomalous nucleotide sharing. Not all clones reach the TCRdb copy of this immuneACCESS table, which keeps in-frame sequences only. Checked studies attribute under half of the gap to unresolved V genes and leave the rest unexplained. Clone size and the V and J calls come from that table; the DNA yielded D and trimming. This sample's records show 200,000 or so clones. Roughly 0.74% of the sample is in the top ten clones.

Concerning this clone: Its binding antigen is unknown. Compared with germline, one end of the junction differs, possibly owing to a read error.

The cohort was made up of 666 healthy bone marrow donors. At the time of sampling, every cohort member was nominally healthy, though immune exposures that went unrecorded were likely present. The donor tested CMV seronegative and was one of the 352 seronegative cohort members. A peripheral blood sample was provided by each donor, and peripheral blood mononuclear cells were used for TCR beta sequencing. The Qiagen DNeasy Blood Extraction Kit was used to extract genomic DNA from the blood cell samples. The sequencing sample was made of PBMCs. The chain is encoded by TRBV2 joined to TRBJ2-2; possibly the D gene is TRBD2, per 5 matching bases. The source is a boy younger than 18 in good health and CMV-seronegative. The DNA sequence follows: TGTGCCAGCAGCGGATACAGTGGAGCGGCCGGGGAGTTGTTTTTT. This yields the protein CASSGYSGAAGELFF.